This T cell receptor (beta chain) was observed in a study of OX40 agonist ivuxolimab in advanced cancers. Profiled with immunoSEQ multiplex PCR; TCRdb holds only in-frame clones, not every one. The sample carries approximately 75,000 clones, 90% recorded once. Concerning this clone itself: The antigen remains undetermined.

Study outcomes and limitations: On average, CD8+ T cells showed a greater number of expanded clones than CD4+. Dosing at 0.1 to 3.0 mg/kg was accompanied by clonal expansion of CD4+ and CD8+ blood T cells by week 6.

The ends lost 4 bases at V and 10 bases at J; junction bases unmatched: 14. The germline gives CDR1 MDHEN, CDR2 SYDVKM. This CDR3 is 17 amino acids long. The chain uses TRBV28 and TRBJ2-1, with TRBD2 matching over 12 bases. The source was CD4+ or CD8+ T cells sorted from blood, collected in a trial of the OX40 agonist ivuxolimab. The receptor comes from an adult with an advanced solid tumor such as melanoma, head and neck, liver or kidney cancer. CDR3 in DNA: TGTGCCAGCAGTTCGCTTCCTGCTAGCGGGGGGGCACGAGAGCAGTTCTTC. Translation: CASSSLPASGGAREQFF.